The 10 T cell receptor beta chains below all came from one sample that was sequenced in a study of blood T cell repertoires in COVID-19. Repertoires were generated with immunoSEQ multiplex PCR, while TCRdb's copy carries only in-frame clones and drops some. The table lists 200,000 to 250,000 clones, around 84% of them singletons. Sequencing used peripheral blood. Receptors originate from a man in his forties or fifties who had recovered from COVID-19.

This rearrangement joins TRBV10-1 to TRBJ2-1; 7 nucleotides match TRBD2. The CDR3 loop spans 14 amino acids. The J segment lost 8 bases and the V segment lost 4 bases, leaving 8 bases of the junction unmatched. Germline CDR1 and CDR2: WNHNN and SYGVQD (reference sequence). The CDR3 loop reads CASSGGGPGDEQFF. CDR3 DNA: TGCGCCAGCAGTGGGGGGGGTCCGGGGGATGAGCAGTTCTTC.

The chain employs TRBV28 and TRBJ2-3; a possible D gene is TRBD2 (6 bases). The CDR3 length is 14 residues. Germline CDR1 is MDHEN and CDR2 is SYDVKM. The germline V and J ends were trimmed by 6 bases and 3 bases, with 13 bases remaining between them. DNA for the CDR3: TGTGCCAGCAGCCGGCGGGATTTTACAGATACGCAGTATTTT. Translating it yields CASSRRDFTDTQYF.

The chain couples TRBV28 to TRBJ1-6, with a tentative D call TRBD1 (5 bases). Germline values: CDR1 MDHEN, CDR2 SYDVKM. The germline V and J ends were trimmed by 5 bases and 8 bases, with 10 bases remaining between them. There are 13 residues in the CDR3. The chain's CDR3 is CASSPGVHSPLHF. DNA of the CDR3: TGTGCCAGCAGTCCGGGGGTTCATTCACCCCTCCACTTT.

CDR3 protein: CASRVAYEQYF. The CDR3, as DNA: TGTGCCAGCAGGGTAGCCTACGAGCAGTACTTC. The gene calls are TRBV28 and TRBJ2-7; D ambiguous. Germline CDR1 is MDHEN and CDR2 is SYDVKM. The CDR3 consists of 11 residues. V was cut by 6 bases and J by 2 bases, with 5 bases left in between. The complete variable domain, with remaining parts taken from reference TRBV28 and TRBJ2-7, reads DVKVTQSSRYLVKRTGEKVFLECVQDMDHENMFWYRQDPGLGLRLIYFSYDVKMKEKGDIPEGYSVSREKKERFSLILESASTNQTSMYLCASRVAYEQYFGPGTRLTVT.

This chain connects TRBV24-1 to TRBJ2-1; 12 bases are shared with TRBD1. Looked up from germline, CDR1 is KGHDR and CDR2 is SFDVKD. After removal of 2 bases from V and 0 bases from J, the junction contained 1 base not matched to a gene. The CDR3 covers 17 residues. The DNA of the CDR3 is TGTGCCACCAGTGATTGGGGACAGGGGGCCTCCTACAATGAGCAGTTCTTC. This encodes CATSDWGQGASYNEQFF.

A word on this clone: This specimen includes other DNA sequences encoding the same CDR3. The V gene is TRBV4-2, the J gene TRBJ2-1; tentatively, D is TRBD1 (6 bases). This CDR3 region has 15 residues. Germline assignment: CDR1 LGHNA and CDR2 YNFKEQ. Trimming removed 0 bases at V and 0 bases at J, with 6 bases between. As DNA, the CDR3 is TGTGCCAGCAGCCAAGAAGGGGGCTCCTACAATGAGCAGTTCTTC. It encodes CASSQEGGSYNEQFF.

The rearrangement uses TRBV10-3 and TRBJ2-7; 8 bases align to TRBD1. The CDR3 totals 13 residues. Germline V gives CDR1 ENHRY, CDR2 SYGVKD. Germline trimming cut 11 bases from V and 6 bases from J; bases unmatched to any gene: 12. As DNA, the CDR3 is TGTGCCGCAGGGACAGGTGAAACAGGCGAGCAGTACTTC. Protein: CAAGTGETGEQYF.

The gene calls are TRBV3-1 (or the pseudogene TRBV3-2) and TRBJ2-1, with D perhaps TRBD1 (6 bases). Trimming removed 6 bases at V and 12 bases at J, with 24 bases between. The CDR3 is made up of 15 amino acids. From germline, CDR1 is LGHDT and CDR2 YNNKEL (reference sequence). The CDR3 region has the DNA TGTGCCAGCAGTGCACCGGGACAAGGTACCGAGGGGCAGTTCTTC. As protein: CASSAPGQGTEGQFF.

This clone was recorded only once. The J gene is TRBJ1-1, the V gene TRBV27; the D is unclear. Trimming shortened V by 5 bases and J by 1 base, and 14 bases separated the two germline ends. CDR1 and CDR2 (germline): MNHEY, SMNVEV (reference sequence). The CDR3 has 15 amino acids. The CDR3 nucleotides are TGTGCCAGCAGTCCCGGACTTCACTGGAACACTGAAGCTTTCTTT. It encodes CASSPGLHWNTEAFF.

This sequence joins TRBV18 and TRBJ2-7; 9 bases line up with TRBD1. CDR3 size: 15 residues. V was pared by 4 bases and J by 3 bases, with 7 bases of the junction left unmatched. CDR1 is KGHSH, CDR2 LQKENI, per germline. CDR3 in amino acids: CASSLGQGWFYEQYF. CDR3 nucleotides: TGTGCCAGCTCACTCGGACAGGGGTGGTTCTACGAGCAGTACTTC.